This T cell receptor beta chain was retrieved from a study of vaccination and CD4 T cells after COVID-19. Study-level information: SARS-CoV-2 was confirmed by nasal swab PCR; disease was mild in several, severe in one. Overlapping peptides of the spike proteins of SARS-CoV-2, HCoV-NL63, HCoV-OC43 and HCoV-229E were used for cell stimulation.

The Oncomine TCR Beta short-read assay sequenced DNA from cultured CD4+ T cells. A single record per CDR3 protein comes from TCRdb applying MiXCR to the PCR reads. The table lists tens of thousands of distinct CDR3 sequences, 25% to 30% of them singletons, with under 8.5% in the top ten. The study, taken as a whole, reports: No early post-infection timepoints were studied, and convalescent patients studied were relatively few.

As regards this clonotype: Its antigen is currently unknown.

Per germline, CDR1 DFQATT and CDR2 SNEGSKA (reference sequence). V lost 0 bases and J lost 0, with 3 bases in between. There are 12 residues in the CDR3. Time point specified: late sampling 161 to 241 days after vaccination in a few convalescent patients. This sample's treatment: approximately 9-day PBMC culture with coronavirus spike peptide pools or control peptides (ViraFEST assay). ViraFEST sequenced TCRs after peptide-pool expansion of antigen-specific T cells. The V and J genes are TRBV20-1 and TRBJ2-7; no clear D gene. The sequences come from CD4+ T cells from blood, cultured in vitro, collected about 7 months after SARS-CoV-2 vaccination. The sequence came from a human donor who had recovered from COVID-19. The CDR3 DNA reads TGCAGTGCTAGAGACCTCTCCTACGAGCAGTACTTC. Translated, it gives CSARDLSYEQYF.